The rows below give T cell receptor beta chains drawn from one sample of a study of beta chain features in type 1 diabetes. Repertoires were generated with immunoSEQ multiplex PCR, while TCRdb's copy carries only in-frame clones and drops some. In the table there are more than 150,000 clones, about 13% of which are singletons. The sample was central memory CD4+ T cells from blood. These receptors were obtained from a young woman in good health. Each CDR3 is given with its conserved first and last residue. The D gene is left open where the match is weak. Not every row has a clone size; where given, it reads once, few, many or a size class.

v_gene: TRBV7-7; j_gene: TRBJ2-1; abundance: -; d_gene: TRBD1; CDR3nt: TGTGCTAGCAGCTTAGACGGAGACAGGGGTGATGAGCAGTTCTTC; CDR3aa: CASSLDGDRGDEQFF
v_gene: TRBV4-3; j_gene: TRBJ2-3; abundance: -; d_gene: TRBD1; CDR3nt: TGCGCCAGCAGCCAAGAAGGGGGCCTGTTAACAGATACGCAGTATTTT; CDR3aa: CASSQEGGLLTDTQYF
v_gene: TRBV2; j_gene: TRBJ2-1; abundance: -; d_gene: TRBD1; CDR3nt: TGTGCCAGCAATCGACAGGGTCTCCACAATGAGCAGTTCTTC; CDR3aa: CASNRQGLHNEQFF
v_gene: TRBV15; j_gene: TRBJ1-2; abundance: few; d_gene: -; CDR3nt: TGTGCCACCAGCACTCAGGGGAATGGCTACACCTTC; CDR3aa: CATSTQGNGYTF
v_gene: TRBV7-2; j_gene: TRBJ2-7; abundance: few; d_gene: TRBD2; CDR3nt: TGTGCCAGCAGCTCTAGGACTAGCGGCCCCTACGAGCAGTACTTC; CDR3aa: CASSSRTSGPYEQYF
v_gene: TRBV7-2; j_gene: TRBJ2-5; abundance: few; d_gene: TRBD1; CDR3nt: TGTGCCAGCAGCCAGGGACAGGCGGAGACCCAGTACTTC; CDR3aa: CASSQGQAETQYF
v_gene: TRBV9; j_gene: TRBJ2-7; abundance: few; d_gene: -; CDR3nt: TGTGCCAGCAGCGTAGGATCTACCAGGTCCCACGAGCAGTACTTC; CDR3aa: CASSVGSTRSHEQYF
v_gene: TRBV30; j_gene: TRBJ1-4; abundance: -; d_gene: -; CDR3nt: TGTGCCTGGAGTGTACTAGAAGTAAATGAAAAACTGTTTTTT; CDR3aa: CAWSVLEVNEKLFF
v_gene: TRBV5-1; j_gene: TRBJ2-1; abundance: -; d_gene: -; CDR3nt: TGCGCCAGCAGCTTGGCAGGGCCGTCGGGCAATGAGCAGTTCTTC; CDR3aa: CASSLAGPSGNEQFF
v_gene: TRBV7-9; j_gene: TRBJ2-2; abundance: few; d_gene: -; CDR3nt: TGTGCCAGCAGCGATCGGGGATTCCCCGGGGAGCTGTTTTTT; CDR3aa: CASSDRGFPGELFF
v_gene: TRBV9; j_gene: TRBJ2-2; abundance: -; d_gene: -; CDR3nt: TGTGCCAGCAGCGCGGATTTCGGGAGAAGGTCCGGGGAGCTGTTTTTT; CDR3aa: CASSADFGRRSGELFF
v_gene: TRBV29-1; j_gene: TRBJ1-2; abundance: few; d_gene: TRBD1; CDR3nt: TGCAGCGCAAGACAGGGGGTTTTTTATGGCTACACCTTC; CDR3aa: CSARQGVFYGYTF
v_gene: TRBV28; j_gene: TRBJ1-2; abundance: -; d_gene: -; CDR3nt: TGTGCCAGCAGTTCAACCCTTGGGCGAGGGAATCATGGCTACACCTTC; CDR3aa: CASSSTLGRGNHGYTF
v_gene: TRBV30; j_gene: TRBJ2-7; abundance: -; d_gene: TRBD2; CDR3nt: TGTGCCTGGAGTGCACGACTAGCGGGAGCTCGAGAGCAGTACTTC; CDR3aa: CAWSARLAGAREQYF
v_gene: TRBV7-2; j_gene: TRBJ2-1; abundance: -; d_gene: TRBD2; CDR3nt: TGTGCCAGCAGCTTAGTGCGGGAGGGCTCCTACAATGAGCAGTTCTTC; CDR3aa: CASSLVREGSYNEQFF
v_gene: TRBV6-5; j_gene: TRBJ1-4; abundance: many; d_gene: -; CDR3nt: TGTGCCAGCAGTTCCCAACTAGGTCGATCTAATGAAAAACTGTTTTTT; CDR3aa: CASSSQLGRSNEKLFF
v_gene: TRBV29-1; j_gene: TRBJ2-3; abundance: few; d_gene: TRBD1; CDR3nt: TGCAGCGCAGAGGGACAGTCCACAGATACGCAGTATTTT; CDR3aa: CSAEGQSTDTQYF